The 6 T cell receptor beta chains given below trace back to one sample, sequenced in a study of T cells in localized non-small cell lung cancer. Profiling relied on immunoSEQ multiplex PCR, and the TCRdb table lists in-frame clones only, not all of them. Of 30,000 or so clones listed, more than 75% were seen once; the top ten hold roughly 13%. Sequenced material: peripheral blood, taken before any cancer treatment. These receptors all stem from a female donor older than 55 with stage III squamous cell lung carcinoma.

The chain combines TRBV19 with TRBJ1-2, with TRBD1 identical over 10 bases. V shed 11 bases, J shed 4 bases, and the junction held 7 bases outside the gene matches. The CDR3 spans 13 residues. Germline CDR1 LNHDA, CDR2 SQIVND (reference sequence). CDR3 region: CASRDRGIYGYTF. The CDR3 nucleotides read TGTGCCTCAAGGGACAGGGGAATCTATGGCTACACCTTC.

This sequence joins TRBV28 and TRBJ1-2; D might be TRBD1 (6 bases). CDR1 and CDR2 from the germline V gene are MDHEN and SYDVKM. The V gene lost 4 bases and the J gene lost 7 bases, with 19 bases spanning the gap. This CDR3 region has 15 residues. The CDR3 bases are TGTGCCAGCAGTTCGCCGGGGGGGCTGCCGGGTGGCTACACCTTC. This codes for CASSSPGGLPGGYTF.

This chain links TRBV27 with TRBJ2-7; unclear D gene. The ends were cut back, 5 bases at V and 4 bases at J, with 6 bases in the middle. The CDR3 is 11 amino acids. Germline V gene lookup returns CDR1 MNHEY and CDR2 SMNVEV (reference sequence). As DNA, the CDR3 is TGTGCCAGCAGTCCCTATTACGAGCAGTACTTC. It yields the protein CASSPYYEQYF.

This rearrangement joins TRBV7-9 to TRBJ2-1; 8 nucleotides align to TRBD1. The CDR3 contains 14 residues. Germline V gene sequence: CDR1 SEHNR, CDR2 FQNEAQ (reference sequence). After removal of 5 bases from V and 8 bases from J, the junction contained 8 bases not matched to a gene. CDR3 in DNA: TGTGCCAGCAGCCCAGGGGGCGGAGGCCATGAGCAGTTCTTC. It translates to CASSPGGGGHEQFF.

This chain's CDR3 is CASSESRANTGELFF. The CDR3 DNA sequence: TGTGCCAGCTCAGAGAGCAGGGCGAACACCGGGGAGCTGTTTTTT. V gene TRBV18 combines with J gene TRBJ2-2; a weak D match, TRBD1 (5 bases). The length of the CDR3 is 15 residues. Germline lookup yields CDR1 KGHSH and CDR2 LQKENI. V was pared by 5 bases and J by 0 bases, with 10 bases between.

This clone was detected only once. The gene calls are TRBV5-1 and TRBJ2-1; D is perhaps TRBD1 (7 bases). Germline V gene sequence: CDR1 SGHRS, CDR2 YFSETQ. The CDR3 length is 16 residues. Trimming took 2 bases from V and 0 from J, leaving 12 bases between them. CDR3 protein: CASSFTGEASYNEQFF. In DNA form, the CDR3 reads TGCGCCAGCAGCTTCACAGGGGAGGCCTCCTACAATGAGCAGTTCTTC.